The 8 T cell receptor beta chains below come from one sample, sequenced in a study of cytomegalovirus exposure and HLA in healthy donors. PCR was performed using 60 Vbeta and 13 Jbeta primers. Produced via immunoSEQ multiplex PCR; TCRdb's table is partial and in-frame only. This table has about 170,000 clones, approximately 80% appearing once. Sample: PBMCs. The receptors originated from a woman aged 45-65 years in good health and CMV-seropositive.

The chain has TRBV7-3 and TRBJ1-2; 9 bases align to TRBD1. Trimming at V came to 2 bases and at J to 6 bases, leaving 10 bases not matched to a gene. This CDR3 region has 16 residues. Germline CDR1 reads SGHTA; CDR2 reads FQGTGA. CDR3 residues: CASSLAGQGRVDGYTF. CDR3 in DNA: TGTGCCAGCAGCTTAGCGGGACAGGGAAGAGTGGATGGCTACACCTTC.

The chain recombines TRBV6-5 with TRBJ1-6; 7 positions agree with TRBD1. The CDR3 runs to 15 residues. The J segment lost 8 bases and the V segment lost 6 bases, leaving 10 bases of the junction unmatched. Germline V CDR1 and CDR2: MNHEY, SVGAGI. CDR3 in DNA: TGTGCCAGCAGCAGGCAGACAGGGACTCATTCACCCCTCCACTTT. Residues: CASSRQTGTHSPLHF.

The chain is built from TRBV5-1 and TRBJ2-1; 7 positions agree with TRBD2. This CDR3 is 15 amino acids long. The germline V gene encodes CDR1 SGHRS and CDR2 YFSETQ. Trimming cost V 2 bases and J 3 bases; bases outside gene matches: 5. The CDR3 region is CASSLEAGFYNEQFF. The CDR3 nucleotides read TGCGCCAGCAGCTTAGAAGCGGGATTCTACAATGAGCAGTTCTTC.

The V call is TRBV6-6, the J call TRBJ2-3, with 8 bases matching TRBD1. The CDR3 loop spans 14 amino acids. Germline V gene sequence: CDR1 MNHNY, CDR2 SVGAGI (reference sequence). With V trimmed by 6 bases and J by 3 bases, 5 bases remained unmatched. The CDR3 DNA is TGTGCCAGCAGCCGAGGACAGGGAACAGATACGCAGTATTTT. Translated, it gives CASSRGQGTDTQYF.

The chain combines TRBV2 with TRBJ2-5; 7 bases are a match to TRBD1. Germline loops: CDR1 SNHLY, CDR2 FYNNEI. CDR3 length: 13 amino acids. Germline trimming cut 8 bases from V and 7 bases from J; bases unmatched to any gene: 10. CDR3 sequence (DNA): TGTGCCAGCCCAGGGGCCTCAGGGGGGACCCAGTACTTC. Translated: CASPGASGGTQYF.

This chain connects TRBV7-6 to TRBJ2-7; 9 nucleotides line up with TRBD1. CDR1 and CDR2 (germline): SGHVS, FNYEAQ. J gave up 2 bases and V 8 bases, and 10 bases lay outside the gene matches. The CDR3 covers 15 residues. CDR3 in amino acids: CASGPGTGSTYEQYF. CDR3 nucleotide sequence: TGTGCCAGCGGGCCCGGGACAGGGTCCACCTACGAGCAGTACTTC.

The gene calls are TRBV7-2 and TRBJ1-6, with 9 bases matching TRBD1. Germline-derived CDR1 and CDR2 are SGHTA and FQGNSA. The length of the CDR3 is 16 residues. V lost 5 bases, J lost 9 bases, and 11 bases stayed unmatched. The CDR3 protein is CASSLARTGVGSPLHF. The CDR3 DNA reads TGTGCCAGCAGCCTCGCCCGGACAGGGGTGGGTTCACCCCTCCACTTT.

Turning to this clone: The junction departs from germline at one end; a sequencing error may be responsible. In DNA, the CDR3 is TGTGTCAGCAGCTTAGCTTCAGGGCGCGGGAGGCGCGAGCAGTACTTC. Protein product: CVSSLASGRGRREQYF. The rearrangement uses TRBV7-6 and TRBJ2-7; 8 nucleotides line up with TRBD2. The CDR3 has 16 residues. The germline V gene encodes CDR1 SGHVS and CDR2 FNYEAQ.